Each of the 12 T cell receptor beta chains below was sequenced from the same sample in a study of shared clonotypes between healthy human individuals. Assay used: immunoSEQ multiplex PCR; TCRdb lists only in-frame clones, some missing. The sample gives approximately 500,000 clones, over 70% of which show up once; 12% is in the top ten. Material for sequencing was PBMCs. Receptor source: a woman aged 40 to 50 in good health. Some clones in this sample may be carry-over from other donors' samples.

The V call is TRBV30, the J call TRBJ1-1, with D tentatively TRBD1 (5 bases). CDR1 GTSNPN and CDR2 SVGIG come from the germline V gene (reference sequence). The CDR3 consists of 11 residues. Trimming stripped 7 bases from V and 5 bases from J, with 11 bases between. In DNA, the CDR3 is TGTGCCTTGATGGACATGACTGAAGCTTTCTTT. It yields the protein CALMDMTEAFF.

To note about this clone: One junction end does not reproduce the germline sequence, and a read error may be involved. This CDR3 reads CASSLGGHLGGLFF. The CDR3 nucleotides are TGTGCCAGCAGCTTAGGAGGACATCTCGGGGGGCTGTTTTTT. The V and J genes are TRBV7-2 and TRBJ2-2, with D perhaps matching TRBD2 (6 bases). The CDR3 is 14 amino acids. Germline-derived CDR1 and CDR2 are SGHTA and FQGNSA. Drawing the rest from reference TRBV7-2 and TRBJ2-2, the complete variable domain is GAGVSQSPSNKVTEKGKDVELRCDPISGHTALYWYRQSLGQGLEFLIYFQGNSAPDKSGLPSDRFSAERTGGSVSTLTIQRTQQEDSAVYLCASSLGGHLGGLFFGEGSRLTVL.

In the case of this clone: A read error is likely here: a far larger clone is one base away. The V call is TRBV7-1, the J call TRBJ1-1; D is undetermined. TRBV7-1 is an ORF; its function is uncertain. The CDR3 sequence is 13 residues long. The CDR3 DNA follows: TGTGCCTGCAGGAGTGGGCTGAACACTGAAGCTTTCTTT. Amino acids: CACRSGLNTEAFF.

Concerning this clone itself: A far bigger clonotype differs at one base, so this is likely a read error. This chain links TRBV4-3 with TRBJ2-7; 7 bases map to TRBD1. CDR3 length: 14 residues. Looked up from germline, CDR1 is LGHNA and CDR2 is YSLEER. The CDR3 spells CASSQVRGLGEQHF. For the CDR3, the DNA is TGCGCCAGCAGCCAAGTAAGGGGGCTGGGGGAGCAGCACTTC.

To note about this clone: A much larger clone lies a single base off, so this may be a read error. V gene TRBV15 combines with J gene TRBJ2-5; no clear D gene. Germline values: CDR1 LNHNV, CDR2 YYDKDF (reference sequence). This CDR3 contains 14 residues. The CDR3 coding sequence is TGTGCCACCAACAGAGAATCCAACCAAGAGACCCAGTACTTC. Its protein is CATNRESNQETQYF.

This chain links TRBV30 with TRBJ1-5; 8 nucleotides line up with TRBD1. Germline CDR1 is GTSNPN and CDR2 is SVGIG (reference sequence). CDR3 length: 13 amino acids. Trimming cost V 2 bases and J 7 bases; bases outside gene matches: 4. CDR3 nucleotide sequence: TGTGCCTGGAGTTTGACAGGGGTACAGCCCCAGCATTTT. Its translation: CAWSLTGVQPQHF.

V gene TRBV10-3 combines with J gene TRBJ2-2; TRBD2 might be the D (6 bases). V lost 3 bases and J 4 bases, leaving 9 bases between the germline ends. The CDR3 extends over 14 amino acids. The germline V gene encodes CDR1 ENHRY and CDR2 SYGVKD. CDR3 DNA: TGTGCCATCAGTGACGGGAGCGCCACCGGGGAGCTGTTTTTT. Protein sequence: CAISDGSATGELFF.

As concerns this clone: A read error is likely here: a far larger clone is one base away. Additional DNA sequences in this sample encode the identical CDR3. The chain carries TRBV5-4 and TRBJ2-2, with unresolved D. The CDR3 consists of 15 residues. V lost 0 bases to trimming and J lost 2 bases, with 8 bases between them. The V gene's germline CDR1 is SGHNT and CDR2 YYREEE (reference sequence). CDR3 coding DNA: TGTGCCAGCAGCTTGGGCCTTCCAAACACCGGGGAGCTGTTTTTT. It translates to CASSLGLPNTGELFF.

The chain links TRBV5-7 to TRBJ2-7, with a tentative D call TRBD2 (5 bases). TRBV5-7 is classed as an ORF, of uncertain function. This CDR3 region has 15 residues. V lost 2 bases, J lost 5 bases, and 17 bases lay in between. CDR3 in amino acids: CASSFETREVNEQYF. CDR3 coding DNA: TGTGCCAGCAGCTTCGAAACTCGGGAAGTGAACGAGCAGTACTTC.

The chain joins TRBV25-1 to TRBJ2-5, with a weak D call TRBD1 (5 bases). The CDR3 has 14 amino acids. Germline CDR1 and CDR2: MGHDK and SYGVNS. V gave up 4 bases and J gave up 3 bases, with 12 bases separating them. CDR3: CASSAWGIEETQYF. The DNA of the CDR3 is TGTGCCAGCAGTGCCTGGGGCATAGAAGAGACCCAGTACTTC.

This clone was found once. CDR3 sequence reads: CASSPPGGPLEQYF. Here the CDR3 DNA reads TGTGCCAGCTCACCACCGGGAGGGCCTTTGGAGCAGTACTTC. The rearrangement links TRBV18 to TRBJ2-7, with 7 positions matching TRBD2. Germline V gene data show CDR1 as KGHSH and CDR2 as LQKENI. Trimming took 0 bases from V and 7 from J; bases not matched to a gene: 6. The CDR3 consists of 14 residues. The variable domain in full, completed from reference TRBV18 and TRBJ2-7, reads NAGVMQNPRHLVRRRGQEARLRCSPMKGHSHVYWYRQLPEEGLKFMVYLQKENIIDESGMPKERFSAEFPKEGPSILRIQQVVRGDSAAYFCASSPPGGPLEQYFGPGTRLTVT.

Points on this clone: One base separates it from a far larger clone, so it is likely a read error. Other DNA sequences within the sample encode an identical CDR3. The chain links TRBV29-1 to TRBJ1-2; unclear D gene. V was cut by 7 bases and J by 7 bases, with 13 bases left in between. The CDR3 contains 11 residues. Germline CDR1 and CDR2: SQVTM and ANQGSEA. The CDR3: CSAPAWGGYTF. The CDR3 DNA reads as TGCAGCGCTCCAGCATGGGGTGGCTACACCTTC. The variable domain in full, with the rest retrieved from reference TRBV29-1 and TRBJ1-2, is SAVISQKPSRDICQRGTSLTIQCQVDSQVTMMFWYRQQPGQSLTLIATANQGSEATYESGFVIDKFPISRPNLTFSTLTVSNMSPEDSSIYLCSAPAWGGYTFGSGTRLTVV.